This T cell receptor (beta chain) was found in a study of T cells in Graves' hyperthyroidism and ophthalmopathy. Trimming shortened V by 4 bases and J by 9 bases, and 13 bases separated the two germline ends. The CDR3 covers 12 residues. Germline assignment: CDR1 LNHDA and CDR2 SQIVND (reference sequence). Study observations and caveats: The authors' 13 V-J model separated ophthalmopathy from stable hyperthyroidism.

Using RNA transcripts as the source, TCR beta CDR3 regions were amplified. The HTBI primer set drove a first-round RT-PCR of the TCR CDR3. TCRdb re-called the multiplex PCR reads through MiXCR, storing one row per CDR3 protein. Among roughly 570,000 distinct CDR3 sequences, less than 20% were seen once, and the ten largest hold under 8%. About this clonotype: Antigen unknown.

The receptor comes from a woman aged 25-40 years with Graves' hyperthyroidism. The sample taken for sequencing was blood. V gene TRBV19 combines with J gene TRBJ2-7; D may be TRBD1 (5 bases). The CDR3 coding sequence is TGTGCCAGTAGTAACACAGACGACAGGCAGTACTTC. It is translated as CASSNTDDRQYF.